The clone carrying this TCR beta chain has only a few counts. Antigen specificity is unknown. Documented time point: patch test 1, 2 weeks after DPC sensitization. The treatment: therapeutic diphenylcyclopropenone sensitization with weekly scalp DPC. MiXCR, applied by TCRdb to the RACE reads, yields one record per CDR3 protein. The table lists about 340,000 distinct CDR3 sequences, roughly 6.9% of them singletons. The sample is drawn from a study of human T cells and chemical hapten exposure. Study context: DPC at 2% was the sensitizing agent, placed on approximately 2 cm by approximately 2 cm of upper inner arm skin. Patients, predominantly female, presented with alopecia areata, totalis or universalis. Findings of the study overall: Compared with pre-sensitization or healthy control sets, expanded TCRs clustered more. DPC sensitization left the count of TCRs above 1 in 1000 unchanged.

The CDR3 is made up of 16 amino acids. Germline CDR1 SGHDT, CDR2 YYEEEE. The V gene end was trimmed by 4 bases and the J gene end by 2 bases; junction bases not matched to a gene: 6. J is TRBJ2-5 and V is TRBV5-6, with 12 positions matching TRBD1. Sequenced material: whole blood, taken in connection with sensitization to the hapten diphenylcyclopropenone (DPC). The receptor was isolated from a woman younger than 30 with alopecia areata. Some clones in this sample may be carry-over from other donors' samples. CDR3 residues: CASSRDRGHPQETQYF. The CDR3 nucleotides are TGTGCCAGCAGCCGGGACAGGGGGCATCCTCAAGAGACCCAGTACTTC.